The 21 T cell receptor beta chains presented below share a single source sample, sequenced in a study of blood T cells in healthy people across ages. Combining a sample-barcoded 5' primer with a J-beta primer mix, a second PCR ran for about 7 to 11 cycles. TCRdb itself ran the 5' RACE reads through MiXCR, one entry per CDR3 protein. The sample has about 1.6 million distinct CDR3 sequences; roughly a third are singletons. Sequencing was done on a sample of blood. Receptors originate from a woman younger than 45 in good health.

Concerning this clonotype: The junction shows a germline mismatch at one end, possibly a read error. The genes are TRBV7-2 and TRBJ1-2; the D is unclear. Germline V lookup: CDR1 SGHTA, CDR2 FQGNSA. The CDR3 contains 16 residues. In DNA form, the CDR3 reads TGTGCCAGCAGCTCCTACGCAACTCAAGACCCGTATGGCCACACCTTC. Its protein product is CASSSYATQDPYGHTF.

This clonotype has more than one count but fewer than ten. The V call is TRBV5-4, the J call TRBJ2-6, with a weak D call TRBD1 (6 bases). The CDR3 has 16 residues. The V and J ends lost 0 bases and 4 bases respectively, with 11 bases between them. Germline-derived CDR1 and CDR2 are SGHNT and YYREEE (reference sequence). CDR3 sequence (DNA): TGTGCCAGCAGCTTGGGGCAGGGGTTAGGGGCCAACGTCCTGACTTTC. Translating gives CASSLGQGLGANVLTF.

The chain has TRBV5-4 and TRBJ2-7; TRBD2 might be the D (5 bases). The CDR3 sequence is 15 residues long. Germline V gene sequence: CDR1 SGHNT, CDR2 YYREEE (reference sequence). Trimming removed 0 bases from V and 1 base from J, with 11 bases in between. Here the CDR3 reads CASSLGGPQSYEQYF. DNA of the CDR3: TGTGCCAGCAGCTTGGGAGGGCCCCAATCCTACGAGCAGTACTTC. Supplemented by reference TRBV5-4 and TRBJ2-7, the full variable domain reads ETGVTQSPTHLIKTRGQQVTLRCSSQSGHNTVSWYQQALGQGPQFIFQYYREEENGRGNFPPRFSGLQFPNYSSELNVNALELDDSALYLCASSLGGPQSYEQYFGPGTRLTVT.

This clonotype appeared a few times. V usage is TRBV20-1 and J usage is TRBJ2-7; TRBD2 aligns across 8 bases. The CDR3 extends over 14 amino acids. CDR1 is DFQATT and CDR2 is SNEGSKA in the germline V gene (reference sequence). The V gene end was trimmed by 0 bases and the J gene end by 4 bases; junction bases not matched to a gene: 5. The CDR3, as DNA: TGCAGTGCTAGAGACCTTAGCGGGAATTACGAGCAGTACTTC. Protein: CSARDLSGNYEQYF.

The chain employs TRBV4-2 and TRBJ2-5; D unclear. The DNA end lines up better with TRBJ2-7; the J call may be wrong. Per germline, CDR1 LGHNA and CDR2 YNFKEQ. This CDR3 has 13 residues. The CDR3 DNA sequence: TGTGCCAGCAGCCCTAGTCTTTTCTACGAGCAGTACTTC. Translation gives CASSPSLFYEQYF.

The chain recombines TRBV6-1 with TRBJ2-5; 14 nucleotides align to TRBD2. This CDR3 comprises 15 residues. Germline V gives CDR1 MNHNS, CDR2 SASEGT. With V trimmed by 7 bases and J by 5 bases, 6 bases remained unmatched. CDR3 region: CASNRLAGGLETQYF. Here the CDR3 DNA reads TGTGCCAGCAACCGACTAGCGGGGGGGCTTGAGACCCAGTACTTC.

This clonotype occurred a few times. Being one base from a much bigger clone, this may be a read error. This CDR3 is CATRGLLAIIQYF. CDR3 in DNA: TGTGCCACCAGGGGCTTACTAGCTATCATTCAGTACTTC. V and J are TRBV24-1 and TRBJ2-4, with D maybe TRBD2 (6 bases). Germline V CDR1 and CDR2: KGHDR, SFDVKD. The CDR3 sequence is 13 residues long. V dropped 7 bases and J dropped 9 bases, with 15 bases sitting between them.

Points on this clonotype: At one end the junction does not follow the germline gene, possibly because of a read error. The chain employs TRBV6-2 or TRBV6-3 and TRBJ2-1, with 9 bases fitting TRBD2. Germline CDR1 MNHEY, CDR2 SVGEGT. The CDR3 extends over 15 amino acids. Written as DNA, the CDR3 is TGTGCCAGCACCGATAGCGGGAGTGCGTACATTGAGCAGTTCTTC. Amino acids: CASTDSGSAYIEQFF.

The chain links TRBV7-9 to TRBJ2-5, with 7 bases identical to TRBD2. Per the germline V gene, CDR1 is SEHNR and CDR2 is FQNEAQ (reference sequence). With 5 bases clipped from V and 4 bases from J, the junction kept 13 bases outside the gene matches. CDR3 length: 16 residues. The CDR3 DNA reads as TGTGCCAGCAGCCTGGTCCCCGGGGGGATTGGAGAGACCCAGTACTTC. It yields the protein CASSLVPGGIGETQYF.

This clonotype has a handful of counts. The chain uses TRBV20-1 and TRBJ1-5; D is perhaps TRBD1 (5 bases). The CDR3 length is 15 residues. The germline V gene encodes CDR1 DFQATT and CDR2 SNEGSKA (reference sequence). The V gene lost 0 bases and the J gene lost 5 bases, with 14 bases spanning the gap. In DNA form, the CDR3 reads TGCAGTGCTAGAGATCCGGGCAGGGTAGATCAGCCCCAGCATTTT. Protein: CSARDPGRVDQPQHF.

Concerning this clonotype itself: With a much larger clone just one base away, this may be a read error. The chain is built from TRBV5-1 and TRBJ2-3, with 10 bases that match TRBD2. The CDR3 sequence is 16 residues long. Germline V CDR1 and CDR2: SGHRS, YFSETQ. Trimming removed 2 bases from V and 0 bases from J; junction bases left unmatched: 3. Here the CDR3 reads CASSFTSGASTDTQYF. The CDR3, as DNA: TGCGCCAGCAGCTTCACTAGCGGGGCCAGCACAGATACGCAGTATTTT.

V is TRBV10-3 and J is TRBJ2-5; 9 nucleotides line up with TRBD2. The CDR3 is 14 amino acids. Trimming removed 3 bases from V and 5 bases from J; junction bases left unmatched: 4. Germline assignment: CDR1 ENHRY and CDR2 SYGVKD. CDR3 protein: CAISDAGGLETQYF. The CDR3 region has the DNA TGTGCCATCAGTGATGCGGGAGGGTTGGAGACCCAGTACTTC.

CDR3 amino acids: CATSLPGREEEKLFF. The CDR3 nucleotides are TGTGCCACCAGCCTCCCAGGCAGGGAAGAGGAAAAACTGTTTTTT. The chain couples TRBV24-1 to TRBJ1-4; tentatively, D is TRBD1 (5 bases). This CDR3 has 15 residues. CDR1 and CDR2 from the germline V gene are KGHDR and SFDVKD. V lost 7 bases, J lost 8 bases, and 19 bases lay in between.

The chain combines TRBV5-4 with TRBJ1-6, with TRBD1 as a possible D gene (6 bases). Germline CDR1 and CDR2: SGHNT and YYREEE (reference sequence). Trimming removed 3 bases at V and 8 bases at J, with 15 bases between. The CDR3 is 15 residues long. CDR3 protein: CASSSSGTFYSPLHF. CDR3 coding DNA: TGTGCCAGCAGCTCGTCCGGGACATTTTATTCACCCCTCCACTTT. Supplemented by reference TRBV5-4 and TRBJ1-6, the full variable domain reads ETGVTQSPTHLIKTRGQQVTLRCSSQSGHNTVSWYQQALGQGPQFIFQYYREEENGRGNFPPRFSGLQFPNYSSELNVNALELDDSALYLCASSSSGTFYSPLHFGNGTRLTVT.

Concerning this clonotype itself: An end of the junction differs from the germline gene, which may be a read error. This chain links TRBV10-3 with TRBJ2-1, with TRBD2 identical over 10 bases. From germline, CDR1 is ENHRY and CDR2 SYGVKD. The CDR3 runs 15 residues. CDR3 residues: CAISPSGSSYNERFF. The CDR3 nucleotides read TGTGCCATCAGTCCTAGCGGGAGTTCCTACAATGAGCGGTTCTTC.

Of note for this clonotype: One end of the junction is discordant with germline, which a read error may explain. This chain connects TRBV7-8 to TRBJ1-4; D is possibly TRBD1 (6 bases). The germline CDR1 and CDR2 sequences are SGHVS and FQNEAQ. This CDR3 is built from 13 residues. The CDR3 DNA reads as TGTGCCAGCGGCCAGGGGTTGGGTGAAAAACGGTTTTTT. Protein: CASGQGLGEKRFF. Full variable domain (missing parts from reference TRBV7-8 and TRBJ1-4): GAGVSQSPRYKVAKRGQDVALRCDPISGHVSLFWYQQALGQGPEFLTYFQNEAQLDKSGLPSDRFFAERPEGSVSTLKIQRTQQEDSAVYLCASGQGLGEKRFFGSGTQLSVL.

This clonotype came up a few times. The V and J genes are TRBV7-9 and TRBJ2-1; 12 bases map to TRBD2. The CDR3 runs to 15 residues. Germline trimming cut 7 bases from V and 7 bases from J; bases unmatched to any gene: 8. Germline-derived CDR1 and CDR2 are SEHNR and FQNEAQ (reference sequence). The CDR3 reads CASILTSGSDNEQFF. CDR3 sequence (DNA): TGTGCCAGCATACTGACTAGCGGGAGCGATAATGAGCAGTTCTTC.

The CDR3 DNA reads as TGCAGTGTTAAGGGAGTCTATGAGCAGTTCTTC. This gives the protein CSVKGVYEQFF. The chain is built from TRBV20-1 and TRBJ2-1, with D tentatively TRBD2 (5 bases). This CDR3 is built from 11 residues. Deletions cut 7 bases from V and 8 bases from J, with 12 bases between. Germline V gene data show CDR1 as DFQATT and CDR2 as SNEGSKA (reference sequence).

The sample holds a few counts of this clonotype. This chain uses TRBV7-2 with TRBJ2-1, with D possibly being TRBD1 or TRBD2 (5 bases each). Germline V gives CDR1 SGHTA, CDR2 FQGNSA. Trimming took off 5 bases at V and 0 bases at J, with 11 bases between the two ends. This CDR3 is 15 amino acids long. The chain's CDR3 is CASSRGDPSYNEQFF. In DNA, the CDR3 is TGTGCCAGCAGCCGAGGGGACCCCTCCTACAATGAGCAGTTCTTC.

This clonotype was recorded many times. The rearrangement links TRBV5-1 to TRBJ2-1; D remains ambiguous. The germline gives CDR1 SGHRS, CDR2 YFSETQ. The length of the CDR3 is 11 residues. V was clipped by 0 bases and J by 9 bases, with 4 bases between them. The CDR3 nucleotides read TGCGCCAGCAGCTTGGCAGTTGAGCAGTTCTTC. It translates to CASSLAVEQFF.

The chain joins TRBV7-9 to TRBJ1-2; TRBD1 matches 11 bases. This CDR3 has 18 residues. The V gene end was trimmed by 4 bases and the J gene end by 8 bases; junction bases not matched to a gene: 18. From germline, CDR1 is SEHNR and CDR2 FQNEAQ (reference sequence). The CDR3 loop reads CASSYRTGGRFISEGYTF. In nucleotides, the CDR3 is TGTGCCAGCAGCTACAGGACAGGGGGCCGTTTTATTAGCGAGGGCTACACCTTC. The complete variable domain, with remaining parts taken from reference TRBV7-9 and TRBJ1-2, reads DTGVSQNPRHKITKRGQNVTFRCDPISEHNRLYWYRQTLGQGPEFLTYFQNEAQLEKSRLLSDRFSAERPKGSFSTLEIQRTEQGDSAMYLCASSYRTGGRFISEGYTFGSGTRLTVV.